These T cell receptor beta chains were read from a single sample in a study of cytomegalovirus exposure and HLA in healthy donors. The method was immunoSEQ multiplex PCR; TCRdb's version includes in-frame clones alone and lacks a portion of them. The sample consists of about 160,000 clones, approximately 81% of them appearing once. The sample was PBMCs. The receptors shown here come from a male donor in good health and CMV-seronegative. Each CDR3 is given with its conserved first and last residue. A D gene is named only where the DNA matches it firmly. Clone size is stated in some rows and not others, as once, few, many or a class when expanded.

d_call | clone_size | j_call | v_call | cdr3_nt | cdr3_aa
. | . | TRBJ1-1 | TRBV7-2 | TGTGCCAGCAGCCCTTCACAGAAACAGGGAAGTGAAGCTTTCTTT | CASSPSQKQGSEAFF
TRBD1 | . | TRBJ2-1 | TRBV28 | TGTGCCAGCAGTTTACTGGGACAGGGTAGGGATGAGCAGTTCTTC | CASSLLGQGRDEQFF
. | . | TRBJ1-4 | TRBV10-2 | TGCGCCAGCCAATCGAGTTTACCTAATGAAAAACTGTTTTTT | CASQSSLPNEKLFF
. | . | TRBJ1-6 | TRBV6-1 | TGTGCCAGTTCCAGCTCCTATAATTCACCCCTCCACTTT | CASSSSYNSPLHF
. | . | TRBJ1-2 | TRBV18 | TGTGCCAGCTCACTGGACAGAACTAACTATGGCTACACCTTC | CASSLDRTNYGYTF
TRBD2 | . | TRBJ2-7 | TRBV11-2 | TGTGCCAGCAGCTTAGATCTGGCGGCGGGGGGGATCTACGAGCAGTACTTC | CASSLDLAAGGIYEQYF
. | . | TRBJ1-1 | TRBV5-1 | TGCGCCAGCAGCTTCGGCAGCGGAACTGAAGCTTTCTTT | CASSFGSGTEAFF
TRBD2 | once | TRBJ2-3 | TRBV5-1 | TGCGCCAGCAGCTTGAGGGGACTAAGCACAGATACGCAGTATTTT | CASSLRGLSTDTQYF
TRBD2 | . | TRBJ2-1 | TRBV7-2 | TGTGCCAGCAGCTTACGCCCAGCGGTAGCGGGAGTGGGAGAGCAGTTCTTC | CASSLRPAVAGVGEQFF
. | . | TRBJ2-3 | TRBV5-1 | TGCGCCAGCAGCCAAAAACGTGGCGGGGCTAGCACAGATACGCAGTATTTT | CASSQKRGGASTDTQYF
TRBD2 | . | TRBJ2-3 | TRBV2 | TGTGCCAGCAGTGAACTAGCGGGGGGGGTCACAGATACGCAGTATTTT | CASSELAGGVTDTQYF
TRBD1 | once | TRBJ1-1 | TRBV28 | TGTGCCAGCAGCCCCGGGACAGGGCGGGCTGAAGCTTTCTTT | CASSPGTGRAEAFF
TRBD2 | . | TRBJ2-2 | TRBV7-9 | TGTGCCAGCAGCTCGGGACTAGACCGGCCCGGGGAGCTGTTTTTT | CASSSGLDRPGELFF
TRBD2 | . | TRBJ2-2 | TRBV4-3 | TGCGCCAGCAGCCAAGATTGGGGCGGGAGCACCGGGGAGCTGTTTTTT | CASSQDWGGSTGELFF
. | once | TRBJ2-7 | TRBV28 | TGTGCCAGCAGTCCCGGGATAGAAAGAGGCTACGAGCAGTACTTC | CASSPGIERGYEQYF
. | . | TRBJ2-7 | TRBV27 | TGTGCCAGCAGTTTCGGTCCAAGTCGGGAGCAGTACTTC | CASSFGPSREQYF
. | . | TRBJ2-1 | TRBV6-5 | TGTGCCAGCAGAGAGTCCGGGACTGCCTACAATGAGCAGTTCTTC | CASRESGTAYNEQFF
. | . | TRBJ1-6 | TRBV4-1 | TGCGCCAGCAGCCAAGAGAGGGTAGGAAATTCACCCCTCCACTTT | CASSQERVGNSPLHF
. | once | TRBJ2-1 | TRBV7-3 | TGTGCCAGCAGCTTACAGGGCTCTTCCTACAATGAGCAGTTCTTC | CASSLQGSSYNEQFF
. | . | TRBJ2-7 | TRBV6-5 | TGTGCCAGCAGTTACCGCCCCGAGTTGAGGTCCTACGAGCAGTACTTC | CASSYRPELRSYEQYF
. | once | TRBJ2-3 | TRBV18 | TGTGCCAGCTCACCCGCTGAAGCTAGCACAGATACGCAGTATTTT | CASSPAEASTDTQYF
. | . | TRBJ2-1 | TRBV10-3 | TGTGCCATCAGTGAGATGGGAGTTCCCCCCTACAATGAGCAGTTCTTC | CAISEMGVPPYNEQFF
. | . | TRBJ1-1 | TRBV11-2 | TGTGCCAGCAGCCATGGGACATCCGTGACTGAAGCTTTCTTT | CASSHGTSVTEAFF
. | . | TRBJ2-7 | TRBV6-5 | TGTGCCAGCAGTTACTCGATAGTGGAGGGCCACGGCGAGCAGTACTTC | CASSYSIVEGHGEQYF
. | once | TRBJ1-4 | TRBV19 | TGTGCCAGTAGTATAGATCAGGCGGGACCGCGGACTGAAAAACTGTTTTTT | CASSIDQAGPRTEKLFF
TRBD1 | . | TRBJ1-6 | TRBV27 | TGTGCCAGCAGTTTATCGCCCAGGACAGGGTTGAATTCACCCCTCCACTTT | CASSLSPRTGLNSPLHF
. | once | TRBJ2-7 | TRBV15 | TGTGCCACCAGCAGAGATTGGCAGGGATTCGAGCAGTACTTC | CATSRDWQGFEQYF
. | once | TRBJ2-7 | TRBV6-1 | TGTGCCAGCAGTGCGGGGGACAGAAACTCCTACGAGCAGTACTTC | CASSAGDRNSYEQYF
. | . | TRBJ2-5 | TRBV5-6 | TGTGCCAGCAGCTTGGTTGGGGGCTACGAGACCCAGTACTTC | CASSLVGGYETQYF
TRBD2 | . | TRBJ2-7 | TRBV11-2 | TGTGCCAGCAGCTACTCCGGGACTAGCGGTTCCTACGAGCAGTACTTC | CASSYSGTSGSYEQYF
. | . | TRBJ1-5 | TRBV27 | TGTGCCAGCAGTTTAGACACCTATAGCAATCAGCCCCAGCATTTT | CASSLDTYSNQPQHF
TRBD2 | . | TRBJ2-1 | TRBV6-1 | TGTGCCAGCAGTGAAGGGGGAGGGGAGCAGTTCTTC | CASSEGGGEQFF
. | . | TRBJ2-4 | TRBV5-4 | TGTGCCAGCAGCTCAGGACGGGGGGCCAAAAACATTCAGTACTTC | CASSSGRGAKNIQYF
TRBD2 | . | TRBJ2-7 | TRBV5-1 | TGCGCCAGCAGCTTAACTAGCGGGGAAAGCTACGAGCAGTACTTC | CASSLTSGESYEQYF
. | once | TRBJ1-1 | TRBV6-5 | TGTGCCAGCAGTCTGCGGGAAATGAACACTGAAGCTTTCTTT | CASSLREMNTEAFF
. | . | TRBJ2-3 | TRBV5-5 | TGTGCCAGCAGCAGATACGGGCCGGACTCAAACACAGATACGCAGTATTTT | CASSRYGPDSNTDTQYF
TRBD2 | . | TRBJ2-1 | TRBV28 | TGTGCCAGCAGCCGCCCAGGGGCGGGAGGACGGAATGAGCAGTTCTTC | CASSRPGAGGRNEQFF
TRBD2 | few | TRBJ2-1 | TRBV11-2 | TGTGCCAGCAGCCTAACCACTAGCGGGAAGAGATACAATGAGCAGTTCTTC | CASSLTTSGKRYNEQFF
. | . | TRBJ1-5 | TRBV5-1 | TGCGCCAGCAGCTTGAGTCCAGGGGAGAGCTATCAGCCCCAGCATTTT | CASSLSPGESYQPQHF
TRBD2 | . | TRBJ2-5 | TRBV7-6 | TGTGCCAGCAGCGGACTAGCGGAGTCCACTAGGGAGCAGTACTTC | CASSGLAESTREQYF
. | . | TRBJ1-1 | TRBV6-1 | TGTGCCAGCAGTGAATTGACTCCTGGTGTCACTGAAGCTTTCTTT | CASSELTPGVTEAFF
. | . | TRBJ2-3 | TRBV10-2 | TGCGCCAGCAGTGCCAGAGCGGCAAGCACAGATACGCAGTATTTT | CASSARAASTDTQYF
. | . | TRBJ2-3 | TRBV19 | TGTGCCAGTAGTATAGCGGGAAATTTGGATACGCAGTATTTT | CASSIAGNLDTQYF
. | . | TRBJ2-7 | TRBV6-1 | TGTGCCAGCAGTGAACTGAAAGCTAGCGAGCAGTACTTC | CASSELKASEQYF
TRBD1 | . | TRBJ1-6 | TRBV9 | TGTGCCAGCAGCGTCCGGGACAGTGATAATTCACCCCTCCACTTT | CASSVRDSDNSPLHF
TRBD2 | few | TRBJ2-2 | TRBV5-4 | TGTGCCAGCAGCCCACCCAAAGCGGGATTGAGCGGGGAGCTGTTTTTT | CASSPPKAGLSGELFF
TRBD2 | . | TRBJ2-2 | TRBV7-2 | TGTGCCAGCAGCCCTACTAGAGCGGGACACACCGGGGAGCTGTTTTTT | CASSPTRAGHTGELFF
. | . | TRBJ1-3 | TRBV7-6 | TGTGCCAGCCGAGAGGGGGGGGACGGCTCTGGAAACACCATATATTTT | CASREGGDGSGNTIYF
. | . | TRBJ2-1 | TRBV25-1 | TGTGCCAGCAGTGACCGGGGAGGGGACACTCCCTACAATGAGCAGTTCTTC | CASSDRGGDTPYNEQFF
TRBD2 | few | TRBJ2-7 | TRBV10-3 | TGTGCCATCAGTGAACTAGCGGACACCTACGAGCAGTACTTC | CAISELADTYEQYF
TRBD1 | once | TRBJ2-7 | TRBV7-2 | TGTGCCAGCAGCCCGAAAGAGGACAGGGGGCCCTACGAGCAGTACTTC | CASSPKEDRGPYEQYF